The 25 T cell receptor beta chains given below trace back to one sample, sequenced in a study of control samples from healthy donors and cancer patients. Sequenced by immunoSEQ multiplex PCR; TCRdb stores in-frame clones only, minus some. Altogether 130,000 or so clones are present, just under 90% being singletons, with the ten largest covering under 9%. The sample consisted of PBMCs. These receptor sequences come from a man aged 50 to 60 with head and neck cancer.

The chain employs TRBV5-1 and TRBJ2-3; D remains ambiguous. The germline CDR1 and CDR2 sequences are SGHRS and YFSETQ. This CDR3 has 14 amino acids. Deletions cut 0 bases from V and 2 bases from J, with 7 bases between. CDR3 in amino acids: CASSLGVFTDTQYF. The DNA for the CDR3 is TGCGCCAGCAGCTTGGGAGTATTCACAGATACGCAGTATTTT.

The gene calls are TRBV27 and TRBJ2-1, with D unclear. From germline, CDR1 is MNHEY and CDR2 SMNVEV (reference sequence). Trimming left V 2 bases short and J 4 bases short, with 6 bases between. This CDR3 comprises 13 residues. Here the CDR3 DNA reads TGTGCCAGCAGTTTAGATGAATACAATGAGCAGTTCTTC. This sequence encodes CASSLDEYNEQFF.

The rearrangement joins TRBV27 to TRBJ2-1; TRBD2 agrees at 7 bases. CDR3 size: 15 residues. The ends lost 7 bases at V and 6 bases at J; junction bases unmatched: 12. In germline, CDR1 is MNHEY, CDR2 SMNVEV (reference sequence). Written as DNA, the CDR3 is TGTGCCAGCATGGGTTGGGCCGGCGGGAGCAATGAGCAGTTCTTC. Protein product: CASMGWAGGSNEQFF.

The J gene is TRBJ2-3, the V gene TRBV5-4; 10 positions match TRBD2. The germline V gene encodes CDR1 SGHNT and CDR2 YYREEE (reference sequence). Trimming at V came to 4 bases and at J to 0 bases, leaving 5 bases not matched to a gene. There are 16 residues in the CDR3. The CDR3 nucleotides read TGTGCCAGCAGCCCTACGACTAGCGGGAGCACAGATACGCAGTATTTT. It yields the protein CASSPTTSGSTDTQYF.

With regard to this clone: The identical CDR3 is also encoded by other nucleotide sequences in the sample. The rearrangement joins TRBV29-1 to TRBJ2-5, with D unresolved. The CDR3 has 15 amino acids. Trimming stripped 2 bases from V and 4 bases from J, with 17 bases between. The germline gives CDR1 SQVTM, CDR2 ANQGSEA. The CDR3 loop reads CSVERRQPLRETQYF. The CDR3 DNA follows: TGCAGCGTTGAACGACGGCAGCCCCTTCGAGAGACCCAGTACTTC.

The rearrangement links TRBV11-2 to TRBJ2-1; D tentatively fits TRBD1 or TRBD2 (6 bases each). CDR3 length equals 15 residues. Germline V lookup: CDR1 SGHAT, CDR2 FQNNGV. Trimming left V 7 bases short and J 10 bases short, with 23 bases between. The DNA of the CDR3 is TGTGCCAGCAACTCCTTAGGGGGAGGCCTCTCGGAGCAGTTCTTC. It translates to CASNSLGGGLSEQFF.

The chain employs TRBV3-1 (or the pseudogene TRBV3-2) and TRBJ1-1; D may be TRBD1 (5 bases). V was shortened by 3 bases and J by 8 bases, with 10 bases between the two germline ends. The germline V gene has CDR1 LGHDT and CDR2 YNNKEL (reference sequence). This CDR3 spans 12 amino acids. The CDR3 here is CASSHSGAEAFF. CDR3 DNA sequence: TGTGCCAGCAGCCACTCCGGGGCGGAAGCTTTCTTT.

As concerns this clone: A junction boundary mismatches the germline segment, possibly from a read error. The rearrangement uses TRBV7-7 and TRBJ2-3; 9 bases match TRBD2. Germline V gene lookup returns CDR1 SSHAT and CDR2 FNYEAQ (reference sequence). The CDR3 is made up of 15 amino acids. Here the CDR3 DNA reads TGTGCTAGCAGCTTAATGGCTAGCGGGAAAGATACGCAGTATTTT. Translated, it gives CASSLMASGKDTQYF.

Turning to this clone: Mismatch with germline at one junction end may stem from a read error. Other DNA sequences in the same sample also yield this CDR3. V is TRBV29-1 and J is TRBJ1-2; TRBD1 is a possible D gene (5 bases). The germline V gene encodes CDR1 SQVTM and CDR2 ANQGSEA. This CDR3 has 14 residues. CDR3 loop: CSVGGRWTQSGYTF. The CDR3 region has the DNA TGTAGCGTTGGGGGACGCTGGACCCAAAGTGGCTACACCTTC.

The J gene is TRBJ1-2, the V gene TRBV5-1, with D possibly TRBD1 on 6 matching bases. Deletions cut 4 bases from V and 7 bases from J, with 11 bases between. The CDR3 has 12 residues. Germline V gene sequence: CDR1 SGHRS, CDR2 YFSETQ. The CDR3 spells CASSQGHGGYTF. CDR3 sequence (DNA): TGCGCCAGCAGCCAGGGGCATGGTGGCTACACCTTC.

This chain joins TRBV5-4 and TRBJ2-3; the D gene is possibly TRBD1 (5 bases). This CDR3 is 14 amino acids long. Germline V lookup: CDR1 SGHNT, CDR2 YYREEE (reference sequence). V was trimmed by 0 bases and J by 4 bases, leaving 9 bases between them. DNA for the CDR3: TGTGCCAGCAGCTTGGCCAGGGTTGCAGATACGCAGTATTTT. Protein sequence: CASSLARVADTQYF.

This clone was found once. The chain links TRBV18 to TRBJ1-1; no clear D. The CDR3 extends over 12 amino acids. Germline V gene lookup returns CDR1 KGHSH and CDR2 LQKENI. V was pared by 5 bases and J by 6 bases, with 10 bases between. This CDR3 is CASSGFGSEAFF. CDR3 in DNA: TGTGCCAGCTCAGGGTTCGGGTCTGAAGCTTTCTTT.

This rearrangement joins TRBV5-1 to TRBJ2-1; the D is unclear. The germline V gene has CDR1 SGHRS and CDR2 YFSETQ. CDR3 length: 13 residues. Trimming left V 4 bases short and J 8 bases short, with 13 bases between. The CDR3 DNA is TGCGCCAGCAGCCCGGCGTTTGCCCATGAGCAGTTCTTC. Encoded protein: CASSPAFAHEQFF.

The V and J genes are TRBV18 and TRBJ1-1, with 7 bases lining up with TRBD1. Unmatched junction bases numbered 9, after V lost 6 bases and J lost 2 bases. This CDR3 is built from 15 residues. CDR1 and CDR2 (germline): KGHSH, LQKENI. The CDR3 here is CASSLLGTANTEAFF. In DNA form, the CDR3 reads TGTGCCAGCTCTCTCCTCGGGACAGCCAACACTGAAGCTTTCTTT.

The V call is TRBV2, the J call TRBJ2-2; TRBD2 is a possible D gene (5 bases). The V gene lost 3 bases and the J gene lost 8 bases, with 19 bases spanning the gap. Germline V gene data show CDR1 as SNHLY and CDR2 as FYNNEI. The CDR3 is 16 amino acids. CDR3 region: CASSDRGNGKRGELFF. CDR3 sequence (DNA): TGTGCCAGCAGTGATCGGGGAAATGGAAAGCGGGGGGAGCTGTTTTTT. Using reference TRBV2 and TRBJ2-2 for the parts outside the CDR3, the full variable domain is EPEVTQTPSHQVTQMGQEVILRCVPISNHLYFYWYRQILGQKVEFLVSFYNNEISEKSEIFDDQFSVERPDGSNFTLKIRSTKLEDSAMYFCASSDRGNGKRGELFFGEGSRLTVL.

The chain couples TRBV9 to TRBJ2-7; 9 nucleotides match TRBD2. In germline, CDR1 is SGDLS, CDR2 YYNGEE. J was trimmed by 6 bases and V by 5 bases; bases with no gene match: 15. This CDR3 is 16 amino acids long. CDR3 sequence (DNA): TGTGCCAGCAGTCTTGACGGGTTAGCGGGGGTGGGCGAGCAGTACTTC. This translates into CASSLDGLAGVGEQYF.

This chain links TRBV5-1 with TRBJ2-1; 8 nucleotides line up with TRBD2. CDR1 is SGHRS, CDR2 YFSETQ, per germline. The junction had 9 bases not matched to a gene; V was cut back by 0 bases and J by 4 bases. CDR3 size: 17 residues. The CDR3 region is CASSLGRPGLGYNEQFF. The DNA for the CDR3 is TGCGCCAGCAGCTTGGGCCGTCCGGGACTAGGATACAATGAGCAGTTCTTC. Full variable domain (rest looked up from reference TRBV5-1 and TRBJ2-1): KAGVTQTPRYLIKTRGQQVTLSCSPISGHRSVSWYQQTPGQGLQFLFEYFSETQRNKGNFPGRFSGRQFSNSRSEMNVSTLELGDSALYLCASSLGRPGLGYNEQFFGPGTRLTVL.

The gene calls are TRBV15 and TRBJ1-5, with TRBD1 matching 12 bases. Germline V gene sequence: CDR1 LNHNV, CDR2 YYDKDF (reference sequence). V was pared by 3 bases and J by 9 bases, with 6 bases of the junction left unmatched. The CDR3 is made up of 15 amino acids. CDR3 in amino acids: CATSRAGTGGGPQHF. CDR3 nucleotide sequence: TGTGCCACCAGCAGGGCCGGGACAGGGGGCGGGCCCCAGCATTTT.

The rearrangement joins TRBV5-1 to TRBJ2-3, with D uncertain. The CDR3 is 11 amino acids. V was pared by 3 bases and J by 6 bases, with 5 bases between. Germline V CDR1 and CDR2: SGHRS, YFSETQ. The CDR3 DNA is TGCGCCAGCAGCTCCTTGGATACGCAGTATTTT. Translating gives CASSSLDTQYF.

This chain uses TRBV3-1 (or the pseudogene TRBV3-2) with TRBJ1-4, with a possible D match to TRBD1 (6 bases). Looked up from germline, CDR1 is LGHDT and CDR2 is YNNKEL (reference sequence). This CDR3 has 16 amino acids. Trimming took 6 bases from V and 0 from J, leaving 14 bases between them. The CDR3 nucleotides are TGTGCCAGCAGTTCCGGACAGAAATCAACTAATGAAAAACTGTTTTTT. Encoded protein: CASSSGQKSTNEKLFF.

This sequence joins TRBV12-5 and TRBJ2-3, with 7 bases fitting TRBD2. Trimming cost V 9 bases and J 3 bases; bases outside gene matches: 6. The CDR3 is made up of 13 amino acids. Germline V gene data show CDR1 as LGHNT and CDR2 as FRNRAP. CDR3 sequence reads: CASASSGTDTQYF. CDR3 coding DNA: TGTGCTAGCGCGTCTAGCGGAACAGATACGCAGTATTTT. The complete variable domain, with remaining parts taken from reference TRBV12-5 and TRBJ2-3, reads DARVTQTPRHKVTEMGQEVTMRCQPILGHNTVFWYRQTMMQGLELLAYFRNRAPLDDSGMPKDRFSAEMPDATLATLKIQPSEPRDSAVYFCASASSGTDTQYFGPGTRLTVL.

This chain joins TRBV3-1 (or the pseudogene TRBV3-2) and TRBJ1-1, with a weak D call TRBD1 (6 bases). The CDR3 extends over 14 amino acids. Germline loops: CDR1 LGHDT, CDR2 YNNKEL (reference sequence). Trimming left V 6 bases short and J 2 bases short, with 13 bases between. This CDR3 is CASSLKQGNTEAFF. CDR3 DNA sequence: TGTGCCAGCAGTCTCAAACAGGGCAACACTGAAGCTTTCTTT.

The rearrangement uses TRBV5-1 and TRBJ2-3; 12 nucleotides line up with TRBD2. Looked up from germline, CDR1 is SGHRS and CDR2 is YFSETQ. Trimming removed 4 bases from V and 5 bases from J; junction bases left unmatched: 5. This CDR3 is 15 amino acids long. CDR3 protein: CASSRLAGDVDTQYF. The CDR3 DNA sequence: TGCGCCAGCAGCAGACTAGCGGGAGACGTAGATACGCAGTATTTT. The full variable domain, rest sourced from reference TRBV5-1 and TRBJ2-3, is KAGVTQTPRYLIKTRGQQVTLSCSPISGHRSVSWYQQTPGQGLQFLFEYFSETQRNKGNFPGRFSGRQFSNSRSEMNVSTLELGDSALYLCASSRLAGDVDTQYFGPGTRLTVL.

This chain joins TRBV6-1 and TRBJ1-3, with D hard to call. The CDR3 contains 15 residues. Trimming took off 2 bases at V and 8 bases at J, with 16 bases between the two ends. Germline loops: CDR1 MNHNS, CDR2 SASEGT. DNA of the CDR3: TGTGCCAGCAGTGAAACGGACGGAGAGGGCGACACCATATATTTT. It is translated as CASSETDGEGDTIYF.

This chain links TRBV10-1 with TRBJ2-7; no clear D gene. This CDR3 has 12 residues. In germline, CDR1 is WNHNN, CDR2 SYGVQD (reference sequence). Trimming shortened V by 6 bases and J by 0 bases, and 6 bases separated the two germline ends. The CDR3 region is CASRLDSYEQYF. The CDR3 nucleotides read TGCGCCAGCAGGCTCGACTCCTACGAGCAGTACTTC.